A single sample gave rise to the 9 T cell receptor beta chains below, sequenced in a study of T-cell memory formation after mild COVID-19. TCRdb re-analysed the 5' RACE reads in MiXCR, keeping a single row per CDR3 protein. The sample yields roughly 340,000 distinct CDR3 sequences, approximately 22% seen once. Sequenced: PBMCs or a T cell subset sorted from them (not recorded which). The receptors come from a man between 18 and 29 years old who had mild COVID-19 (a few samples of this study predate the infection). Cell type and time point are not known.

This chain links TRBV29-1 with TRBJ2-3; no definite D call. V lost 4 bases and J 0 bases, leaving 5 bases between the germline ends. CDR1 and CDR2 (germline): SQVTM, ANQGSEA. This CDR3 is built from 12 residues. As DNA, the CDR3 is TGCAGCGTTGTTGGGAGCACAGATACGCAGTATTTT. Its protein product is CSVVGSTDTQYF.

This clonotype occurred a few times. This chain links TRBV7-9 with TRBJ2-3, with D hard to call. The CDR3 sequence is 14 residues long. CDR1 and CDR2 from the germline V gene are SEHNR and FQNEAQ (reference sequence). Trimming took 5 bases from V and 3 from J, leaving 12 bases between them. The CDR3, as DNA: TGTGCCAGCAGCGCGACCCGGATGACAGATACGCAGTATTTT. This codes for CASSATRMTDTQYF.

This clonotype showed up just a few times. This chain joins TRBV7-2 and TRBJ1-5; 7 positions match TRBD1. V was pared by 5 bases and J by 1 base, with 5 bases of the junction left unmatched. The CDR3 extends over 15 amino acids. Germline loops: CDR1 SGHTA, CDR2 FQGNSA. The CDR3 region has the DNA TGTGCCAGCAGCGACGGGACAGACAGCAATCAGCCCCAGCATTTT. Amino acid sequence: CASSDGTDSNQPQHF.

This clonotype was found a few times. The genes are TRBV5-4 and TRBJ2-7; TRBD2 might be the D (6 bases). Between the trimmed V and J ends, which lost 4 bases and 4 bases, there was a span of 15 bases. This CDR3 contains 14 residues. Germline CDR1 and CDR2: SGHNT and YYREEE (reference sequence). CDR3 protein: CASSLERADYEQYF. In DNA, the CDR3 is TGTGCCAGCAGCCTAGAGCGGGCCGATTACGAGCAGTACTTC.

This sequence joins TRBV14 and TRBJ2-3; D is possibly TRBD1 (6 bases). CDR1 SGHDN and CDR2 FVKESK come from the germline V gene. The CDR3 spans 14 residues. Trimming cost V 4 bases and J 8 bases, with 16 bases left between them. The chain's CDR3 is CASSPRQGRGTQYF. As DNA, the CDR3 is TGTGCCAGCAGCCCCCGCCAGGGGCGTGGTACGCAGTATTTT.

The chain links TRBV7-2 to TRBJ1-5, with D hard to call. The germline V gene has CDR1 SGHTA and CDR2 FQGNSA. V lost 1 base and J lost 3, with 7 bases in between. The CDR3 contains 14 residues. The CDR3 spells CASSLVADNQPQHF. Here the CDR3 DNA reads TGTGCCAGCAGCTTAGTGGCGGACAATCAGCCCCAGCATTTT.

This clonotype was detected only a few times. With a much larger clone just one base away, this may be a read error. The chain employs TRBV9 and TRBJ2-5; 9 nucleotides align to TRBD2. The V gene end was trimmed by 0 bases and the J gene end by 5 bases; junction bases not matched to a gene: 5. Germline lookup yields CDR1 SGDLS and CDR2 YYNGEE. The length of the CDR3 is 15 residues. The CDR3 nucleotides are TGTGCCAGCAGCGTAGGGACTAGCGATAACGAGACCCAGTACTTC. This codes for CASSVGTSDNETQYF.

This chain joins TRBV15 and TRBJ1-2, with D possibly being TRBD1 (6 bases). Germline V gene sequence: CDR1 LNHNV, CDR2 YYDKDF (reference sequence). Trimming removed 0 bases at V and 7 bases at J, with 12 bases between. CDR3 size: 14 residues. The DNA of the CDR3 is TGTGCCACCAGCAGAGACCTCGGGGGCTTTGGCTACACCTTC. Protein sequence: CATSRDLGGFGYTF.

This clonotype was picked up a small number of times. The V gene is TRBV7-9, the J gene TRBJ2-2; TRBD1 might be the D (6 bases). From germline, CDR1 is SEHNR and CDR2 FQNEAQ (reference sequence). This CDR3 has 19 residues. The V end lost 4 bases, the J end lost 8 bases, and 29 bases lay between the germline ends. For the CDR3, the DNA is TGTGCCAGCAGCTCCACGGAGTTGGAGACAGGCGTGCAGTGGGGGGAGCTGTTTTTT. It yields the protein CASSSTELETGVQWGELFF.